This T cell receptor (beta chain) derives from a study of T-cell memory formation after mild COVID-19. TCRdb itself ran the 5' RACE reads through MiXCR, one entry per CDR3 protein. The table has fewer than 250,000 distinct CDR3 sequences, around 17% seen once. This clonotype was observed a few times. What was sequenced was PBMCs or a T cell subset sorted from them (not recorded which). The clonotype comes from an adult woman who had mild COVID-19 (a few samples of this study predate the infection). Cell type and time point are not known.

The CDR3 protein is CASSVVVGLRTDTQYF. In DNA form, the CDR3 reads TGTGCCAGCAGCGTAGTCGTCGGACTGAGAACAGATACGCAGTATTTT. The V gene is TRBV9, the J gene TRBJ2-3, with a possible D match to TRBD2 (5 bases). Trimming removed 0 bases at V and 3 bases at J, with 14 bases between. Germline assignment: CDR1 SGDLS and CDR2 YYNGEE. The CDR3 length is 16 residues. The variable domain in full, completed from reference TRBV9 and TRBJ2-3, reads DSGVTQTPKHLITATGQRVTLRCSPRSGDLSVYWYQQSLDQGLQFLIQYYNGEERAKGNILERFSAQQFPDLHSELNLSSLELGDSALYFCASSVVVGLRTDTQYFGPGTRLTVL.